This T cell receptor (beta chain) was recorded in a study of blood T cell repertoires in COVID-19. This study enrolled people aged about 18 to 100 from approximately 24 US geographic areas. Under the authors' procedure: Counts of nucleated cells, estimated from reference gene primer amplification, were obtained. Using immunoSEQ multiplex PCR, the repertoire was profiled, and TCRdb retains in-frame clones only, with some absent. The V and J calls and clone size are taken from that table; D and trimming were inferred from the DNA. The table shows around 240,000 clones, with 90% occurring only once. V dropped 7 bases and J dropped 4; count of bases not matched to a gene: 8. This CDR3 has 14 residues. The germline V gene encodes CDR1 MNHEY and CDR2 SMNVEV (reference sequence).

V gene TRBV27 combines with J gene TRBJ1-1; 8 bases align to TRBD1. Sequenced sample: PBMCs or T cells enriched from blood (not recorded which). The TCR was taken from a man aged 45-60 years who had been exposed to COVID-19. Written as DNA, the CDR3 is TGTGCCAGCACAATGATACAGGGGGGCACTGAAGCTTTCTTT. This translates into CASTMIQGGTEAFF.